Shown below are 21 T cell receptor beta chains from a single sample sequenced in a study of OX40 agonist ivuxolimab in advanced cancers. The table came from immunoSEQ multiplex PCR; TCRdb's copy has only in-frame clones and leaves some out. The table shows approximately 44,000 clones, with roughly 80% occurring only once. Sequencing used CD4+ or CD8+ T cells sorted from blood, obtained in a trial of the OX40 agonist ivuxolimab. The receptor set was obtained from an adult with an advanced solid tumor such as melanoma, head and neck, liver or kidney cancer.

Worth noting for this clone: This sample includes further DNA sequences coding for the same CDR3. The chain is built from TRBV18 and TRBJ2-2; 7 bases are shared with TRBD1. Germline CDR1 KGHSH, CDR2 LQKENI. The CDR3 is 15 amino acids. V was clipped by 2 bases and J by 3 bases; unmatched bases: 3. The CDR3 bases are TGTGCCAGCTCACCAAACAGGGGAGACACCGGGGAGCTGTTTTTT. This codes for CASSPNRGDTGELFF.

This rearrangement joins TRBV6-1 to TRBJ2-1; 14 nucleotides align to TRBD2. CDR3 size: 15 residues. V lost 7 bases to trimming and J lost 10 bases; unmatched junction nucleotides: 9. Per germline, CDR1 MNHNS and CDR2 SASEGT. The CDR3 here is CASISGTSGSEEQFF. DNA for the CDR3: TGTGCCAGCATCTCCGGGACTAGCGGGAGTGAGGAGCAGTTCTTC.

V usage is TRBV28 and J usage is TRBJ2-3, with 13 bases that match TRBD2. With V trimmed by 6 bases and J by 6 bases, 3 bases remained unmatched. The CDR3 loop spans 14 amino acids. Germline V gene sequence: CDR1 MDHEN, CDR2 SYDVKM. The CDR3 DNA is TGTGCCAGCAGGGGACTAGCGGGAACGGATACGCAGTATTTT. This gives the protein CASRGLAGTDTQYF.

The chain joins TRBV19 to TRBJ2-6, with 7 bases lining up with TRBD1. The CDR3 runs to 17 residues. CDR1 is LNHDA and CDR2 is SQIVND in the germline V gene (reference sequence). V dropped 5 bases and J dropped 1; count of bases not matched to a gene: 8. The CDR3 nucleotides are TGTGCCAGTAGTCTCACAGGGGCCCTTTCTGGGGCCAACGTCCTGACTTTC. Encoded protein: CASSLTGALSGANVLTF.

This clone was counted a single time. The genes are TRBV6-4 and TRBJ1-6, with D possibly TRBD1 on 6 matching bases. Per germline, CDR1 MRHNA and CDR2 SNTAGT. V shed 1 base and J shed 10 bases, with 14 bases lying between them. This CDR3 has 15 amino acids. The CDR3 DNA sequence: TGTGCCAGCAGTGACTGGGCAGGGGATGGATCACCCCTCCACTTT. Protein: CASSDWAGDGSPLHF.

This chain joins TRBV18 and TRBJ2-2; D gene unclear. The length of the CDR3 is 14 residues. Germline V gene lookup returns CDR1 KGHSH and CDR2 LQKENI. V lost 0 bases, J lost 2 bases, and 4 bases lay in between. CDR3 amino acids: CASSPPSNTGELFF. CDR3 DNA: TGTGCCAGCTCACCACCATCTAACACCGGGGAGCTGTTTTTT. Full variable domain (rest looked up from reference TRBV18 and TRBJ2-2): NAGVMQNPRHLVRRRGQEARLRCSPMKGHSHVYWYRQLPEEGLKFMVYLQKENIIDESGMPKERFSAEFPKEGPSILRIQQVVRGDSAAYFCASSPPSNTGELFFGEGSRLTVL.

J is TRBJ2-1 and V is TRBV4-1; the D gene could be TRBD1 or TRBD2 (5 bases each). Trimming shortened V by 0 bases and J by 2 bases, and 11 bases separated the two germline ends. The CDR3 is made up of 16 amino acids. From germline, CDR1 is MGHRA and CDR2 YSYEKL. Here the CDR3 reads CASSQEGTITYNEQFF. In DNA form, the CDR3 reads TGCGCCAGCAGCCAAGAAGGGACCATTACCTACAATGAGCAGTTCTTC.

This rearrangement joins TRBV7-3 to TRBJ2-1; D is ambiguous. This CDR3 is built from 15 residues. Trimming took off 4 bases at V and 0 bases at J, with 10 bases between the two ends. CDR1 and CDR2 (germline): SGHTA, FQGTGA. The chain's CDR3 is CASSSDGSSYNEQFF. The CDR3, as DNA: TGTGCCAGCAGCTCGGACGGTAGCTCCTACAATGAGCAGTTCTTC.

The rearrangement uses TRBV19 and TRBJ2-7; 11 bases are a match to TRBD2. The V gene end was trimmed by 6 bases and the J gene end by 7 bases; junction bases not matched to a gene: 8. Germline V lookup: CDR1 LNHDA, CDR2 SQIVND (reference sequence). The CDR3 contains 14 residues. The CDR3 is CASSSTSGSGEQYF. CDR3 nucleotides: TGTGCCAGTAGCTCAACTAGCGGGAGCGGAGAGCAGTACTTC.

As concerns this clone: The same CDR3 arises from other DNA sequences in this sample as well. The genes are TRBV5-5 and TRBJ1-5; D ambiguous. Germline V gene sequence: CDR1 SGHKS, CDR2 YYEKEE (reference sequence). Trimming stripped 4 bases from V and 0 bases from J, with 14 bases between. The CDR3 covers 16 residues. This chain's CDR3 is CASSSLGGNSNQPQHF. CDR3 DNA: TGTGCCAGCAGCAGCCTGGGAGGGAATAGCAATCAGCCCCAGCATTTT.

The rearrangement links TRBV19 to TRBJ2-3; D remains unclear. This CDR3 is 14 amino acids long. The V gene's germline CDR1 is LNHDA and CDR2 SQIVND (reference sequence). V was cut by 8 bases and J by 4 bases, with 16 bases left in between. The CDR3 sequence: CASSRDFVPDTQYF. The CDR3 DNA sequence: TGTGCCAGTTCAAGGGATTTCGTTCCAGATACGCAGTATTTT.

The chain carries TRBV2 and TRBJ2-7; D may be TRBD2 (5 bases). This CDR3 has 14 amino acids. Trimming left V 7 bases short and J 2 bases short, with 15 bases between. The germline CDR1 and CDR2 sequences are SNHLY and FYNNEI. Here the CDR3 DNA reads TGTGCCAGCACTGGGTACGGGGTTACCTACGAGCAGTACTTC. Translated, it gives CASTGYGVTYEQYF.

The chain employs TRBV18 and TRBJ2-3; D is undetermined. Germline values: CDR1 KGHSH, CDR2 LQKENI. CDR3 length: 12 amino acids. Trimming left V 5 bases short and J 2 bases short, with 5 bases between. CDR3 DNA sequence: TGTGCCAGCTCATCTGACACAGATACGCAGTATTTT. Encoded protein: CASSSDTDTQYF.

V and J are TRBV4-3 and TRBJ2-3; 10 bases agree with TRBD2. With 2 bases clipped from V and 4 bases from J, the junction kept 6 bases outside the gene matches. The germline gives CDR1 LGHNA, CDR2 YSLEER. CDR3 size: 16 residues. CDR3 residues: CASSQNPAGGPDTQYF. The CDR3 nucleotides are TGCGCCAGCAGCCAAAATCCAGCGGGAGGGCCAGATACGCAGTATTTT.

This clone was observed a few times. One end of the junction varies from germline; a read error may be responsible. The rearrangement joins TRBV30 to TRBJ1-4; D remains ambiguous. This CDR3 is built from 13 residues. Germline V lookup: CDR1 GTSNPN, CDR2 SVGIG (reference sequence). CDR3 DNA sequence: TGTGCCTGGAGTACACCCCGGACGGAAAACCTGTTTTTT. Amino acids: CAWSTPRTENLFF.

J is TRBJ1-5 and V is TRBV30; no definite D call. Germline V gives CDR1 GTSNPN, CDR2 SVGIG (reference sequence). CDR3 size: 13 residues. Trimming removed 1 base from V and 5 bases from J, with 9 bases in between. CDR3 in amino acids: CAWSATEYQPQHF. The CDR3 DNA reads TGTGCCTGGAGTGCGACGGAGTATCAGCCCCAGCATTTT.

This clone was seen a handful of times. The chain combines TRBV5-1 with TRBJ2-2; D not resolved. V was shortened by 2 bases and J by 4 bases, with 9 bases between the two germline ends. The CDR3 contains 14 residues. Germline CDR1 is SGHRS and CDR2 is YFSETQ. CDR3 bases: TGCGCCAGCAGCTTCGCGCTGGGCACCGGGGAGCTGTTTTTT. Translating it yields CASSFALGTGELFF.

The gene calls are TRBV27 and TRBJ2-7, with D possibly matching TRBD1 (5 bases). Trimming left V 4 bases short and J 2 bases short, with 15 bases between. This CDR3 spans 15 amino acids. Per the germline V gene, CDR1 is MNHEY and CDR2 is SMNVEV (reference sequence). CDR3 nucleotides: TGTGCCAGCAGTTGGGGCCCCCCCAGGACCTACGAGCAGTACTTC. Encoded protein: CASSWGPPRTYEQYF.

CDR3 protein: CASSLGGGQSYNEQFF. The CDR3 bases are TGTGCCAGCAGCTTGGGCGGGGGGCAGAGTTACAATGAGCAGTTCTTC. This chain joins TRBV5-4 and TRBJ2-1; 8 nucleotides align to TRBD2. In germline, CDR1 is SGHNT, CDR2 YYREEE (reference sequence). The CDR3 totals 16 residues. V gave up 0 bases and J gave up 4 bases; unmatched junction bases: 6.

This clone was seen only once. V and J are TRBV11-2 and TRBJ2-7; no definite D call. The CDR3 extends over 13 amino acids. Per germline, CDR1 SGHAT and CDR2 FQNNGV. Trimming left V 2 bases short and J 3 bases short, with 8 bases between. The CDR3 here is CASSLWQDYEQYF. The CDR3, as DNA: TGTGCCAGCAGCTTATGGCAGGACTACGAGCAGTACTTC.

As concerns this clone: The sample holds other DNA sequences that translate to the same CDR3. This chain uses TRBV18 with TRBJ1-1; D ambiguous. Deletions cut 5 bases from V and 0 bases from J, with 7 bases between. The CDR3 is 13 residues long. Germline CDR1 is KGHSH and CDR2 is LQKENI. In DNA, the CDR3 is TGTGCCAGCTCATCGAACATGAACACTGAAGCTTTCTTT. Amino acids: CASSSNMNTEAFF.